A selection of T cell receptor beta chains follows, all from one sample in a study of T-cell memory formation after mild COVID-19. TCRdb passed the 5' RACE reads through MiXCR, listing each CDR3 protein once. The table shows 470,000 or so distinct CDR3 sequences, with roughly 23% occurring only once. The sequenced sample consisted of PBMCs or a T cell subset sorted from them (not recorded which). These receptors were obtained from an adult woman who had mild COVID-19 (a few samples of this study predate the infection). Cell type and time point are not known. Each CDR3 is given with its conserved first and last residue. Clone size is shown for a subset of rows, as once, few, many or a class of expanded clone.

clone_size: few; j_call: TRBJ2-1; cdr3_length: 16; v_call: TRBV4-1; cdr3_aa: CASSSPSGGAHNEQFF
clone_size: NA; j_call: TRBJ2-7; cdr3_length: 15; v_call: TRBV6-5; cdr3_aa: CASSYSAGNSYEQYF
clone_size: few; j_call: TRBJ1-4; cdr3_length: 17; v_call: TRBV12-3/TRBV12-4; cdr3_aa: CASSSDGDRKVLPKLFF
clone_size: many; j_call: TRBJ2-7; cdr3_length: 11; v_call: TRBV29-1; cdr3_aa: CSVATTYEQYF
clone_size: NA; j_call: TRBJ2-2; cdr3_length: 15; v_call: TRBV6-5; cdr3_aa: CASSGTGLVTGELFF
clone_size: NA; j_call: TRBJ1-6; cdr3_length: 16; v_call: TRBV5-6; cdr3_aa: CASTTRGLLYNSPLHF
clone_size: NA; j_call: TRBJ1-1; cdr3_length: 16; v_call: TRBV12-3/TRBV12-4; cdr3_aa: CASSIQARRFHTEAFF
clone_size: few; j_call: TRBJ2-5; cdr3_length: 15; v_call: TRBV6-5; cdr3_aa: CASSHYRGGRETQYF
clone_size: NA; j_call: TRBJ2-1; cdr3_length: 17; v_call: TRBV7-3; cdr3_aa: CASSSGLAGGRYNEQFF
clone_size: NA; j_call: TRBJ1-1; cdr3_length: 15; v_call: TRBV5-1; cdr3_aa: CASSLEAGGITEAFF